Sequencing of this T cell receptor (beta chain) was carried out in a study of post-analysis software for immune sequencing data (dated by TCRdb to the mid-2010s). The study in broad terms: Disease courses on record covered relapsing-remitting, secondary progressive and progressive-relapsing multiple sclerosis, though some patients had no subtype annotation. The patient repertoires were compared against approximately eleven previously published healthy control repertoires obtained from donors aged roughly 6 to 28 years. A subset of samples was prepared in parallel using single-end sample barcoding, then pooled and co-amplified after Illumina adapter ligation. Results and caveats for the whole study, not just this receptor: The control group was slightly older than the multiple sclerosis patient group. Strong co-clustering of samples prepared in the same batch was shown by direct clustering with F measure, prompting a batch-effect correction. Significantly higher frequencies in patients than in controls were found for roughly 5 TRBV segments, including TRBV5-6, TRBV5-1 and TRBV20-1. Normalized Chao1 diversity was significantly lower in multiple sclerosis patients than controls, suggesting substantial peripheral T-cell clonal expansion.

The library relied on PCR. The instrument was an Illumina HiSeq 2500. To reduce PCR and sequencing biases, unique molecular identifiers were incorporated into the TCR beta cDNA libraries. Every 1 to 10 million input T cells yielded 500,000 or so cDNA molecules, meaning each molecule approximated one T cell. The same protocol used for the earlier healthy control dataset was applied to prepare and sequence the patient libraries. Samples belonging to the same batch were prepared together, multiplexed and sequenced on a shared HiSeq lane. In the authors' own workflow: MIGEC was used to process the raw barcoded reads, and molecular identifier groups with only a single read were discarded before consensus assembly and CDR3 extraction. Clonotype tables were post-analysed with VDJtools, and diversity was normalized by down-sampling all datasets to the smallest sample size. In repertoire overlap clustering, CDR3 amino acid sequences, but not nucleotide sequences, were matched to correct batch-related cross-sample contamination. TCRdb ran its own pipeline on the public reads, namely fastp trimming at Q25 and MiXCR clone calling, and kept in-frame beta chains. CDR3 protein duplicates are merged, each entry listing the most common genes and DNA. The authors' filters were not applied to this entry. The sample has 750,000 to 950,000 distinct CDR3 sequences on record, about 57% of them singletons. The top ten constitute approximately 4.2% of the sample.

In regard to this clonotype: The clone's antigen remains unknown. No much larger clone is present one base from it, and per-base qualities are unavailable.

CDR1 and CDR2 are read off the germline V gene (reference sequence) as LNHNV and YYDKDF. Compared with germline, V lacks 1 base and J lacks 2 bases; bases without a gene match: 11. Including cysteine and phenylalanine, the CDR3 has 18 amino acids. Only the CDR3 DNA is retained, 54 bases long and in frame from the first base. TCR beta repertoires were profiled from peripheral blood of 13 young patients with multiple sclerosis to demonstrate the VDJtools post-analysis software. The patients with multiple sclerosis were children and adolescents between about 6 and 15 years of age. This chain joins TRBV15 to TRBJ2-3, and 8 junction bases match TRBD2. The sequenced sample was blood. The receptor was derived from a girl aged 10 to 17 with multiple sclerosis. CDR3 region: CATSRVSWRGAPTDTQYF. Here is the DNA: TGTGCCACCAGCAGAGTAAGCTGGCGGGGGGCTCCCACAGATACGCAGTATTTT. With all but the CDR3 taken from the reference TRBV15 and TRBJ2-3 genes, the full variable domain is: DAMVIQNPRYQVTQFGKPVTLSCSQTLNHNVMYWYQQKSSQAPKLLFHYYDKDFNNEADTPDNFQSRRPNTSFCFLDIRSPGLGDTAMYLCATSRVSWRGAPTDTQYFGPGTRLTVL.